What follows are 3 T cell receptor beta chains derived from one specimen sequenced in a study of T cells in localized non-small cell lung cancer. Profiled with immunoSEQ multiplex PCR; TCRdb holds only in-frame clones, not every one. The sample has more than 100,000 clones, more than 80% seen once. The sample consisted of peripheral blood, taken before any cancer treatment. All receptors come from a female donor over 55 with stage I lung adenocarcinoma.

The rearrangement uses TRBV28 and TRBJ1-5; TRBD1 matches at 8 bases. Germline CDR1 MDHEN, CDR2 SYDVKM. The CDR3 contains 16 residues. The junction had 9 bases not matched to a gene; V was cut back by 4 bases and J by 4 bases. The CDR3 region is CASSSWTGLGNQPQHF. The DNA for the CDR3 is TGTGCCAGCAGTTCATGGACAGGGTTGGGGAATCAGCCCCAGCATTTT.

The chain has TRBV2 and TRBJ2-5; D is undetermined. There are 16 residues in the CDR3. Trimming removed 4 bases from V and 1 base from J, with 16 bases in between. CDR1 is SNHLY and CDR2 is FYNNEI in the germline V gene. This chain's CDR3 is CASSVWRTPTQETQYF. The CDR3 DNA reads TGTGCCAGCAGTGTGTGGCGTACTCCTACCCAAGAGACCCAGTACTTC.

This chain uses TRBV19 with TRBJ2-1, with 8 bases lining up with TRBD2. The germline gives CDR1 LNHDA, CDR2 SQIVND (reference sequence). With 3 bases clipped from V and 9 bases from J, the junction kept 7 bases outside the gene matches. The CDR3 is made up of 14 amino acids. CDR3 in amino acids: CASSISGRRGEQFF. The CDR3 nucleotides are TGTGCCAGTAGTATCAGCGGGAGAAGAGGTGAGCAGTTCTTC.